These T cell receptor beta chains were read from a single sample in a study of T cell responses to AZD1222 COVID-19 vaccine. This table comes from immunoSEQ multiplex PCR, and its TCRdb copy is limited to in-frame clones, with some not included. In the table there are about 140,000 clones, 90% to 95% of which are singletons. Sequencing used peripheral blood, obtained on day 0 of MenACWY control vaccination. These receptors originate from an adult in good health. Both conserved end residues are part of each CDR3. Fields, in order: D gene, clone size, V gene, J gene, CDR3 protein, CDR3 DNA. The D gene is left open where the match is weak. A row's size may be missing; if present it is once, few, many or a size class.

.	.	TRBV5-1	TRBJ1-1	CASSLLPLNTEAFF	TGCGCCAGCAGCTTGCTCCCGCTGAACACTGAAGCTTTCTTT
.	.	TRBV19	TRBJ1-5	CASSISLRGANQPQHF	TGTGCCAGTAGTATTTCGCTTCGAGGGGCTAATCAGCCCCAGCATTTT
.	few	TRBV7-2	TRBJ1-2	CASSLAGTGNYGYTF	TGTGCCAGCAGCTTAGCTGGTACAGGGAACTATGGCTACACCTTC
.	.	TRBV5-3	TRBJ1-5	CARRSNGRCNQPQHF	TGTGCCAGAAGATCGAACGGGCGATGCAATCAGCCCCAGCATTTT
.	.	TRBV19	TRBJ1-1	CASRRDGGNTEAFF	TGTGCCAGTAGAAGAGATGGAGGGAACACTGAAGCTTTCTTT
.	.	TRBV2	TRBJ1-2	CASSITNGYTF	TGTGCCAGCAGTATAACGAATGGCTACACCTTC
.	.	TRBV5-1	TRBJ1-2	CASSSRGESYGYTF	TGCGCCAGCAGCTCTAGGGGGGAGTCCTATGGCTACACCTTC
TRBD2	.	TRBV5-1	TRBJ2-3	CASSFSSGGRDTQYF	TGCGCCAGCAGCTTTAGTAGCGGGGGCCGTGATACGCAGTATTTT
.	once	TRBV6-5	TRBJ2-7	CASSYGIGSSYEQYF	TGTGCCAGCAGTTACGGGATCGGGAGCTCCTACGAGCAGTACTTC
.	.	TRBV14	TRBJ1-1	CASSRTVNTEAFF	TGTGCCAGCAGCCGGACGGTGAACACTGAAGCTTTCTTT
TRBD2	.	TRBV5-1	TRBJ2-3	CASSFSGRAPTDTQYF	TGCGCCAGCAGCTTTAGCGGGAGGGCCCCCACAGATACGCAGTATTTT
.	.	TRBV30	TRBJ1-1	CAWSVGDTEAFF	TGTGCCTGGAGTGTAGGGGACACTGAAGCTTTCTTT
.	few	TRBV6-5	TRBJ1-2	CASSYSRSLYGYTF	TGTGCCAGCAGTTACTCTCGGAGTCTCTATGGCTACACCTTC
.	.	TRBV6-1	TRBJ1-1	CASSYASLMEAFF	TGTGCCAGCAGTTATGCCAGCCTGATGGAAGCTTTCTTT
TRBD1	.	TRBV30	TRBJ1-5	CAWSTGQGRPQHF	TGTGCCTGGAGTACAGGACAGGGTCGGCCCCAGCATTTT
.	once	TRBV11-2	TRBJ2-2	CASSLGARGSDTGELFF	TGTGCCAGCAGCTTGGGAGCGAGGGGATCGGACACCGGGGAGCTGTTTTTT
.	.	TRBV12-3/TRBV12-4	TRBJ1-6	CASSFMMDSPLHF	TGTGCCAGCAGTTTTATGATGGATTCACCCCTCCACTTT
TRBD1	.	TRBV6-1	TRBJ2-7	CASSEGSGGLRLEQYF	TGTGCCAGCAGTGAAGGGTCAGGGGGCCTTCGGCTCGAGCAGTACTTC
.	.	TRBV30	TRBJ1-1	CAWSPRGGNTEAFF	TGTGCCTGGAGCCCACGGGGGGGGAACACTGAAGCTTTCTTT
.	.	TRBV19	TRBJ1-4	CASTVRVTSGEKLFF	TGTGCCAGTACCGTGCGAGTTACATCGGGGGAAAAACTGTTTTTT
TRBD2	.	TRBV9	TRBJ2-1	CASSLRLAGGLDEQFF	TGTGCCAGCAGCTTAAGACTAGCGGGAGGGCTCGATGAGCAGTTCTTC
TRBD1	.	TRBV11-2	TRBJ1-6	CASRSPGQINSPLHF	TGTGCCAGCAGGTCCCCGGGACAGATTAATTCACCCCTCCACTTT
TRBD2	.	TRBV6-1	TRBJ2-2	CASSAGSSGGVGELFF	TGTGCCAGCAGTGCCGGTTCTAGCGGGGGCGTCGGGGAGCTGTTTTTT
.	.	TRBV6-8	TRBJ2-7	CASRRQGGSYEQYF	TGTGCCAGCAGGAGACAGGGAGGCTCCTACGAGCAGTACTTC
.	few	TRBV28	TRBJ1-6	CASSLQGTNSPLHF	TGTGCCAGCAGCCTGCAGGGGACTAATTCACCCCTCCACTTT
.	.	TRBV4-3	TRBJ1-3	CASSQDRGNTIYF	TGCGCCAGCAGCCAAGATCGTGGAAACACCATATATTTT
.	.	TRBV5-5	TRBJ1-1	CASSATGNTEAFF	TGTGCCAGCAGCGCCACAGGGAACACTGAAGCTTTCTTT
.	.	TRBV20-1	TRBJ1-4	CSASDFRETNEKLFF	TGCAGTGCTAGTGATTTCAGGGAAACTAATGAAAAACTGTTTTTT
.	.	TRBV3-1/TRBV3-2	TRBJ2-2	CASSQDRSGELFF	TGTGCCAGCAGCCAAGATCGGTCCGGGGAGCTGTTTTTT
.	.	TRBV12-3/TRBV12-4	TRBJ1-2	CASSLASYGYTF	TGTGCCAGCAGTTTAGCGTCCTATGGCTACACCTTC
.	.	TRBV4-1	TRBJ1-5	CASSQGNQPQHF	TGCGCCAGCAGCCAAGGTAATCAGCCCCAGCATTTT
.	.	TRBV2	TRBJ2-7	CASSRQVYEQYF	TGTGCCAGCAGTAGACAGGTCTACGAGCAGTACTTC
TRBD1	.	TRBV7-2	TRBJ1-5	CASSGTGGGQPQHF	TGTGCCAGCAGCGGGACAGGCGGGGGTCAGCCCCAGCATTTT
.	.	TRBV27	TRBJ1-2	CASSLLQGNGYTF	TGTGCCAGCAGTTTATTGCAGGGGAACGGCTACACCTTC
TRBD1	.	TRBV7-9	TRBJ1-2	CASSLALRTGDSNYGYTF	TGTGCCAGCAGCTTAGCCCTAAGGACAGGGGATTCTAACTATGGCTACACCTTC
.	once	TRBV9	TRBJ2-2	CASSAISVGELFF	TGTGCCAGCAGCGCTATATCAGTCGGGGAGCTGTTTTTT
.	few	TRBV5-6	TRBJ1-1	CASSARWGNTEAFF	TGTGCCAGCAGCGCACGCTGGGGGAACACTGAAGCTTTCTTT
.	.	TRBV4-2	TRBJ1-1	CASSQDGPGTADEAFF	TGTGCCAGCAGCCAAGATGGCCCCGGGACGGCTGATGAAGCTTTCTTT
.	.	TRBV6-5	TRBJ1-3	CASSYSARYSGNTIYF	TGTGCCAGCAGTTACTCCGCCCGCTACTCTGGAAACACCATATATTTT
TRBD1	.	TRBV6-5	TRBJ1-2	CASRNAGGGGYTF	TGTGCCAGCAGGAACGCAGGGGGAGGAGGCTACACCTTC
.	.	TRBV27	TRBJ2-5	CASSSQGTQETQYF	TGTGCCAGCAGTTCACAAGGGACACAAGAGACCCAGTACTTC
TRBD1	.	TRBV2	TRBJ2-6	CASTRTGTSGANVLTF	TGTGCCAGCACCCGGACAGGGACCTCTGGGGCCAACGTCCTGACTTTC
.	.	TRBV15	TRBJ2-7	CATSRVAGGGDEQYF	TGTGCCACCAGCAGAGTCGCAGGAGGGGGTGACGAGCAGTACTTC
.	.	TRBV30	TRBJ1-1	CAWRTVDEAFF	TGTGCCTGGCGGACGGTAGATGAAGCTTTCTTT
TRBD1	.	TRBV7-9	TRBJ2-3	CASSFRGQTTDTQYF	TGTGCCAGCAGCTTTAGGGGACAGACTACAGATACGCAGTATTTT
.	.	TRBV13	TRBJ1-2	CASSFGKVYGYTF	TGTGCCAGCAGCTTCGGAAAGGTTTATGGCTACACCTTC
.	.	TRBV19	TRBJ2-7	CASSMRRDEQYF	TGTGCCAGTAGTATGCGCCGGGACGAGCAGTACTTC
TRBD1	.	TRBV6-5	TRBJ2-7	CASSYGGTVYEQYF	TGTGCCAGCAGTTACGGTGGGACAGTATACGAGCAGTACTTC
.	.	TRBV2	TRBJ1-3	CASMGSYIPGNTIYF	TGTGCCAGCATGGGGAGTTATATCCCTGGAAACACCATATATTTT
TRBD1	.	TRBV2	TRBJ1-5	CARSQGGQPQHF	TGTGCCAGGTCCCAGGGGGGGCAGCCCCAGCATTTT
.	.	TRBV5-4	TRBJ2-1	CASTLGGGFSYNEQFF	TGTGCCAGCACCTTGGGAGGAGGCTTCTCCTACAATGAGCAGTTCTTC
TRBD2	.	TRBV5-6	TRBJ2-5	CASSLVGAGGLETQYF	TGTGCCAGCAGCTTGGTTGGAGCGGGGGGGTTAGAGACCCAGTACTTC
.	.	TRBV9	TRBJ2-7	CASSPGDRSYEQYF	TGTGCCAGCAGCCCAGGGGACCGATCCTACGAGCAGTACTTC